These 20 T cell receptor beta chains were all obtained from the same sample, sequenced in a study of blood T cell repertoires in COVID-19. The repertoire was sequenced with immunoSEQ multiplex PCR; TCRdb's copy has only in-frame clones and lacks some. The sample carries approximately 500,000 clones, approximately 85% recorded once. Sequencing input: peripheral blood. Every receptor here comes from a human donor in a cohort sampled during active COVID-19.

This rearrangement joins TRBV5-1 to TRBJ2-7; 9 bases agree with TRBD1. The junction had 3 bases not matched to a gene; V was cut back by 6 bases and J by 2 bases. The germline V gene has CDR1 SGHRS and CDR2 YFSETQ. The CDR3 consists of 13 residues. CDR3 sequence reads: CASTWTGAYEQYF. The CDR3 DNA follows: TGCGCCAGCACATGGACAGGGGCCTACGAGCAGTACTTC.

The chain recombines TRBV30 with TRBJ2-5; 7 bases fit TRBD2. The trim removed 8 bases at V and 1 base at J, leaving 4 bases unmatched. The CDR3 is made up of 12 amino acids. CDR1 and CDR2 from the germline V gene are GTSNPN and SVGIG (reference sequence). CDR3 region: CALWEGQETQYF. CDR3 bases: TGTGCCCTCTGGGAGGGCCAAGAGACCCAGTACTTC.

The chain joins TRBV7-6 to TRBJ2-5, with 12 bases aligning to TRBD1. CDR1 is SGHVS, CDR2 FNYEAQ, per germline. V trimming: 1 base; J trimming: 5 bases; junction bases outside the gene matches: 5. CDR3 length equals 16 residues. CDR3 sequence reads: CASSLGGTGGQETQYF. CDR3 DNA sequence: TGTGCCAGCAGCTTAGGAGGGACAGGGGGCCAGGAGACCCAGTACTTC. The full variable domain, its missing parts supplied by reference TRBV7-6 and TRBJ2-5, is GAGVSQSPRYKVTKRGQDVALRCDPISGHVSLYWYRQALGQGPEFLTYFNYEAQQDKSGLPNDRFSAERPEGSISTLTIQRTEQRDSAMYRCASSLGGTGGQETQYFGPGTRLLVL.

V gene TRBV11-2 combines with J gene TRBJ1-1, with D maybe TRBD1 (6 bases). The CDR3 is 13 residues long. V was clipped by 8 bases and J by 1 base, with 11 bases between them. CDR1 is SGHAT, CDR2 FQNNGV, per germline. This CDR3 reads CASGTGRNTEAFF. The CDR3 DNA sequence: TGTGCCAGCGGTACAGGGAGGAACACTGAAGCTTTCTTT.

This clone was detected a few times. This sequence joins TRBV4-3 and TRBJ1-3; D is uncertain. The germline V and J ends were trimmed by 4 bases and 14 bases, with 21 bases remaining between them. Germline V gene data show CDR1 as LGHNA and CDR2 as YSLEER. The CDR3 runs to 14 residues. CDR3 nucleotide sequence: TGCGCCAGCAGCCGCGACTCCACACCCACCCCCTTATATTTT. Its translation: CASSRDSTPTPLYF.

CDR3 in amino acids: CASSPRSRTEAFF. CDR3 bases: TGTGCCAGCAGCCCAAGATCGAGGACTGAAGCTTTCTTT. The chain links TRBV3-1 (or the pseudogene TRBV3-2) to TRBJ1-1; D gene uncertain. Germline lookup yields CDR1 LGHDT and CDR2 YNNKEL (reference sequence). CDR3 size: 13 residues. Trimming pared 4 bases from V and 5 bases from J, leaving 11 bases between.

The rearrangement links TRBV19 to TRBJ1-1; no clear D. Germline CDR1 and CDR2: LNHDA and SQIVND (reference sequence). This CDR3 has 13 residues. Trimming pared 6 bases from V and 1 base from J, leaving 9 bases between. CDR3 DNA sequence: TGTGCCAGTAGGGCGGTGGAGAACACTGAAGCTTTCTTT. Protein sequence: CASRAVENTEAFF.

This sequence joins TRBV19 and TRBJ1-3; D is uncertain. The CDR3 has 14 residues. In germline, CDR1 is LNHDA, CDR2 SQIVND (reference sequence). Trimming pared 8 bases from V and 1 base from J, leaving 12 bases between. The CDR3 reads CASSREGSGNTIYF. The CDR3 DNA reads as TGTGCCAGTTCGCGAGAGGGATCTGGAAACACCATATATTTT. The complete variable domain, with remaining parts taken from reference TRBV19 and TRBJ1-3, reads DGGITQSPKYLFRKEGQNVTLSCEQNLNHDAMYWYRQDPGQGLRLIYYSQIVNDFQKGDIAEGYSVSREKKESFPLTVTSAQKNPTAFYLCASSREGSGNTIYFGEGSWLTVV.

CDR3: CASSYIVGTSGRGVMSDTQYF. The CDR3, as DNA: TGTGCCAGCAGTTATATCGTCGGGACTAGCGGGAGGGGAGTCATGTCAGATACGCAGTATTTT. The V and J genes are TRBV6-2 or TRBV6-3 and TRBJ2-3, with TRBD2 matching over 16 bases. CDR1 and CDR2 from the germline V gene are MNHEY and SVGEGT. With V trimmed by 3 bases and J by 4 bases, 16 bases remained unmatched. CDR3 size: 21 residues.

The V and J genes are TRBV21-1 and TRBJ1-1. TRBV21-1 is classified as a pseudogene. The CDR3 totals 17 residues. CDR3 sequence: CASSKGGPDGGGTEAFF. CDR3 nucleotide sequence: TGTGCCAGCAGCAAAGGAGGGCCTGACGGAGGCGGCACTGAAGCTTTCTTT.

The chain has TRBV20-1 and TRBJ1-2; 7 bases align to TRBD1. Trimming took 3 bases from V and 8 from J; bases not matched to a gene: 6. Per the germline V gene, CDR1 is DFQATT and CDR2 is SNEGSKA (reference sequence). This CDR3 has 12 amino acids. The CDR3 region has the DNA TGCAGTGCTAGTTTGACAGGGATGGGCTACACCTTC. Its protein product is CSASLTGMGYTF.

V gene TRBV7-9 combines with J gene TRBJ1-6, with D possibly matching TRBD1 (6 bases). The CDR3 covers 14 residues. Looked up from germline, CDR1 is SEHNR and CDR2 is FQNEAQ (reference sequence). Trimming left V 4 bases short and J 9 bases short, with 13 bases between. This CDR3 reads CASSSQGMVSPLHF. In DNA, the CDR3 is TGTGCCAGCAGCTCACAGGGCATGGTTTCACCCCTCCACTTT.

This chain connects TRBV2 to TRBJ2-3; 15 nucleotides match TRBD2. The V and J ends lost 6 bases and 4 bases, in that order; junction bases with no gene match: 5. Germline V CDR1 and CDR2: SNHLY, FYNNEI. The CDR3 loop spans 16 amino acids. CDR3 DNA: TGTGCCAGCAGATGGACTAGCGGGAGGGTCGCAGATACGCAGTATTTT. It translates to CASRWTSGRVADTQYF.

V usage is TRBV27 and J usage is TRBJ1-5; no definite D call. V dropped 0 bases and J dropped 4 bases, with 13 bases sitting between them. CDR3 length equals 16 residues. Germline V gene sequence: CDR1 MNHEY, CDR2 SMNVEV (reference sequence). This CDR3 is CASSLSSPGGNQPQHF. The CDR3 coding sequence is TGTGCCAGCAGTTTATCCTCCCCTGGAGGAAATCAGCCCCAGCATTTT.

The gene calls are TRBV19 and TRBJ1-2; D not resolved. The length of the CDR3 is 14 residues. Looked up from germline, CDR1 is LNHDA and CDR2 is SQIVND (reference sequence). V was clipped by 3 bases and J by 0 bases, with 8 bases between them. The CDR3 nucleotides read TGTGCCAGTAGTATCTCTACAGCTAACTATGGCTACACCTTC. This codes for CASSISTANYGYTF.

Of note for this clone: This sample also contains other DNA sequences that code for the same CDR3. This chain joins TRBV25-1 and TRBJ2-1; 10 bases match TRBD2. Germline CDR1 reads MGHDK; CDR2 reads SYGVNS. This CDR3 is built from 14 residues. Trimming at V came to 3 bases and at J to 6 bases, leaving 2 bases not matched to a gene. CDR3 sequence: CASSDSSGSNEQFF. The CDR3 DNA reads TGTGCCAGCAGTGACTCTAGCGGGAGCAATGAGCAGTTCTTC. Using reference TRBV25-1 and TRBJ2-1 for the parts outside the CDR3, the full variable domain is EADIYQTPRYLVIGTGKKITLECSQTMGHDKMYWYQQDPGMELHLIHYSYGVNSTEKGDLSSESTVSRIRTEHFPLTLESARPSHTSQYLCASSDSSGSNEQFFGPGTRLTVL.

The gene calls are TRBV7-2 and TRBJ1-2, with 7 bases that match TRBD1. The germline V gene encodes CDR1 SGHTA and CDR2 FQGNSA. Trimming removed 1 base from V and 3 bases from J; junction bases left unmatched: 5. The CDR3 contains 15 residues. The CDR3 spells CASSLDYRGYYGYTF. The CDR3, as DNA: TGTGCCAGCAGCTTAGATTACAGGGGTTACTATGGCTACACCTTC. The full variable domain, completed using reference TRBV7-2 and TRBJ1-2, is GAGVSQSPSNKVTEKGKDVELRCDPISGHTALYWYRQSLGQGLEFLIYFQGNSAPDKSGLPSDRFSAERTGGSVSTLTIQRTQQEDSAVYLCASSLDYRGYYGYTFGSGTRLTVV.

The rearrangement links TRBV30 to TRBJ2-7; 7 bases align to TRBD2. The CDR3 has 12 residues. The germline V gene has CDR1 GTSNPN and CDR2 SVGIG (reference sequence). CDR3 amino acids: CAAGRGVGEQYF. CDR3 coding DNA: TGTGCGGCGGGACGGGGGGTCGGCGAGCAGTACTTC.

The CDR3 reads CASSRDGQRDTEAFF. The CDR3 DNA is TGTGCCAGCAGCCGAGACGGACAGAGGGACACTGAAGCTTTCTTT. This chain joins TRBV9 and TRBJ1-1; perhaps TRBD1 as D (6 bases). CDR1 SGDLS and CDR2 YYNGEE come from the germline V gene. The CDR3 consists of 15 residues. The ends were cut back, 4 bases at V and 3 bases at J, with 16 bases in the middle.

The chain links TRBV19 to TRBJ2-3; possible D gene TRBD1, 5 bases. Germline-derived CDR1 and CDR2 are LNHDA and SQIVND (reference sequence). The CDR3 totals 15 residues. V was cut by 11 bases and J by 2 bases, with 20 bases left in between. CDR3 nucleotide sequence: TGTGCCGCCGACACCCCAGGGATTTTCACAGATACGCAGTATTTT. It translates to CAADTPGIFTDTQYF. The variable domain in full, completed from reference TRBV19 and TRBJ2-3, reads DGGITQSPKYLFRKEGQNVTLSCEQNLNHDAMYWYRQDPGQGLRLIYYSQIVNDFQKGDIAEGYSVSREKKESFPLTVTSAQKNPTAFYLCAADTPGIFTDTQYFGPGTRLTVL.